These 7 T cell receptor beta chains came from one sample sequenced in a study of T cells in Graves' hyperthyroidism and ophthalmopathy. TCR beta CDR3 regions were amplified from RNA. The HTBI primer set was used in a first-round RT-PCR of the TCR CDR3. TCRdb redid the calling of the multiplex PCR reads with MiXCR, one entry per CDR3 protein. There are more than 500,000 distinct CDR3 sequences in the sample; 15% to 20% occur only once, and less than 30% lies in the top ten. Material for sequencing was blood. The receptor source for this set is a woman in her 30s with Graves' ophthalmopathy.

This chain links TRBV6-2 or TRBV6-3 with TRBJ2-7; a possible D gene is TRBD2 (5 bases). V lost 2 bases to trimming and J lost 3 bases, with 8 bases between them. The germline CDR1 and CDR2 sequences are MNHEY and SVGEGT. The CDR3 covers 13 residues. The CDR3 coding sequence is TGTGCCAGCAGTTACGGACTCCTCTACGAGCAGTACTTC. Translated, it gives CASSYGLLYEQYF.

This clonotype was counted only a few times. V is TRBV27 and J is TRBJ2-5, with 8 bases that match TRBD1. V gave up 0 bases and J gave up 5 bases; unmatched junction bases: 8. The CDR3 contains 16 residues. CDR1 and CDR2 from the germline V gene are MNHEY and SMNVEV (reference sequence). The CDR3 DNA reads TGTGCCAGCAGTTTATCGAGGACAGGGAATCGTGAGACCCAGTACTTC. Protein product: CASSLSRTGNRETQYF.

This clonotype was recorded at least ten times. The chain has TRBV20-1 and TRBJ2-3; 7 nucleotides line up with TRBD1. The germline CDR1 and CDR2 sequences are DFQATT and SNEGSKA (reference sequence). The CDR3 has 14 residues. V gave up 7 bases and J gave up 4 bases; unmatched junction bases: 11. The chain's CDR3 is CSGEETGRADTQYF. The CDR3 DNA sequence: TGCAGTGGGGAAGAGACAGGGCGGGCAGATACGCAGTATTTT.

This clonotype was counted a few times. The chain employs TRBV28 and TRBJ2-7; a possible D gene is TRBD2 (7 bases). This CDR3 has 15 residues. Germline CDR1 reads MDHEN; CDR2 reads SYDVKM. The V and J ends lost 6 bases and 2 bases respectively, with 17 bases between them. The CDR3 sequence: CASSPNGRGTYEQYF. CDR3 DNA sequence: TGTGCCAGCAGCCCCAATGGGAGGGGGACCTACGAGCAGTACTTC.

This clonotype showed up just a few times. V gene TRBV6-2 or TRBV6-3 combines with J gene TRBJ2-1, with TRBD2 identical over 9 bases. CDR3 length: 13 residues. Germline CDR1 and CDR2: MNHEY and SVGEGT. Losses at the gene ends were 7 bases for V and 5 bases for J; bases not matched to a gene: 3. The chain's CDR3 is CASIQRGDNEQFF. The CDR3, as DNA: TGTGCCAGCATCCAGCGGGGGGACAATGAGCAGTTCTTC.

This clonotype showed up many times. The chain carries TRBV7-2 and TRBJ1-6, with D perhaps matching TRBD1 (5 bases). The V end was cut by 1 base, the J end by 8 bases, with 12 bases between. The germline V gene has CDR1 SGHTA and CDR2 FQGNSA. The CDR3 is 15 residues long. The CDR3 DNA sequence: TGTGCCAGCAGCTTAGAGGCAGGGATAGATTCACCCCTCCACTTT. Its protein is CASSLEAGIDSPLHF. The whole variable domain, filled in from reference TRBV7-2 and TRBJ1-6, reads GAGVSQSPSNKVTEKGKDVELRCDPISGHTALYWYRQSLGQGLEFLIYFQGNSAPDKSGLPSDRFSAERTGGSVSTLTIQRTQQEDSAVYLCASSLEAGIDSPLHFGNGTRLTVT.

V usage is TRBV4-3 and J usage is TRBJ2-3; 10 nucleotides match TRBD1. The J segment lost 4 bases and the V segment lost 4 bases, leaving 5 bases of the junction unmatched. The CDR3 contains 15 residues. CDR1 is LGHNA, CDR2 YSLEER, per germline. This CDR3 reads CASSRTTGGADTQYF. DNA of the CDR3: TGCGCCAGCAGCCGTACGACAGGGGGCGCAGATACGCAGTATTTT.